The entry that follows covers one T cell receptor beta chain sequence. Its antigen remains unknown. A much larger clone sits a single nucleotide away, making a read error possible. The data originate from a study of response to subunit inactivated influenza vaccine. Overall study results and limits: Authors suggested few new T cells are recruited by each seasonal influenza vaccination.

TCRdb called the RT-PCR reads again in MiXCR, with one record for every CDR3 protein. Of hundreds of thousands of distinct CDR3 sequences listed, 15% to 18% are singletons. CDR3 length: 15 residues. CDR1 and CDR2 (germline): LGHNA, YSLEER. The V end lost 0 bases, the J end lost 4 bases, and 10 bases lay between the germline ends. This TCR came from a man aged 45 to 65 who received an inactivated influenza vaccine. This sequence joins TRBV4-3 and TRBJ2-1; perhaps D is TRBD1 or TRBD2 (6 bases each). The input for sequencing was PBMCs from blood, taken less than 13 days after vaccination. The CDR3 loop reads CASSQDPGAYNEQFF. CDR3 bases: TGCGCCAGCAGCCAAGATCCGGGGGCGTACAATGAGCAGTTCTTC.